Here is one TCR beta chain with its context. Antigen unknown. There are 14 residues in the CDR3. V was clipped by 4 bases and J by 1 base; unmatched bases: 4. The germline V gene has CDR1 SQVTM and CDR2 ANQGSEA. This entry comes from a study of T cell responses to AZD1222 COVID-19 vaccine. Study-wide results and caveats: It was only a handful of AZD1222 recipients who were seropositive at baseline. With two AZD1222 doses given, Spike-specific TCR breadth and depth both rose. Reports indicate that nearly half of spike-specific TCRs are directed at unmutated variant regions.

Profiling relied on immunoSEQ multiplex PCR, and the TCRdb table lists in-frame clones only, not all of them. The sample has some 80,000 clones; roughly 88% are singletons. This specimen consisted of peripheral blood, obtained 28 days after the second dose of the MenACWY control vaccine. The receptor's source is an adult who received the MenACWY meningococcal vaccine as a control. The V call is TRBV29-1, the J call TRBJ2-3, with 8 bases identical to TRBD2. The CDR3 region has the DNA TGCAGCGTTGGTAGCGGGACCCGCACAGATACGCAGTATTTT. This codes for CSVGSGTRTDTQYF.